Below are 20 T cell receptor beta chains sequenced from a single sample in a study of CD4+ T cells in melanoma. Some clones are missing from TCRdb's copy, which holds only in-frame ones; the method was immunoSEQ multiplex PCR. The sample records some 110,000 clones, roughly 90% being singletons. The sequenced sample was peripheral blood. The receptors come from a human donor with melanoma.

By its share, this clone is medium-sized. The genes are TRBV6-4 and TRBJ2-1; TRBD2 matches 8 bases. With V trimmed by 0 bases and J by 5 bases, 3 bases remained unmatched. The CDR3 spans 15 residues. The germline gives CDR1 MRHNA, CDR2 SNTAGT. CDR3: CASSDSAGANNEQFF. CDR3 sequence (DNA): TGTGCCAGCAGTGACTCAGCGGGGGCTAACAATGAGCAGTTCTTC.

CDR3 protein: CASSLANTGELFF. For the CDR3, the DNA is TGTGCCAGCAGCTTGGCCAACACCGGGGAGCTGTTTTTT. V usage is TRBV5-6 and J usage is TRBJ2-2, with D unresolved. The V gene's germline CDR1 is SGHDT and CDR2 YYEEEE. This CDR3 has 13 amino acids. Deletions cut 0 bases from V and 2 bases from J, with 2 bases between.

The genes are TRBV5-1 and TRBJ2-3, with D perhaps matching TRBD2 (6 bases). The CDR3 runs to 15 residues. The germline gives CDR1 SGHRS, CDR2 YFSETQ. Trimming left V 4 bases short and J 2 bases short, with 14 bases between. The CDR3 DNA reads as TGCGCCAGCAGCGTAGCGGACAAACACACAGATACGCAGTATTTT. Its protein is CASSVADKHTDTQYF.

The chain carries TRBV18 and TRBJ2-1; 9 bases agree with TRBD2. The V and J ends lost 3 bases and 0 bases, in that order; junction bases with no gene match: 9. This CDR3 is 18 amino acids long. Germline assignment: CDR1 KGHSH and CDR2 LQKENI. The DNA of the CDR3 is TGTGCCAGCTCACCCCCCCCGCTAGCGGGGAGCTCCTACAATGAGCAGTTCTTC. As protein: CASSPPPLAGSSYNEQFF.

The chain joins TRBV25-1 to TRBJ2-1; D is unresolved. V lost 8 bases and J lost 7, with 15 bases in between. The germline gives CDR1 MGHDK, CDR2 SYGVNS. The CDR3 is made up of 13 amino acids. The CDR3 spells CASQSVNENEQFF. CDR3 bases: TGTGCCAGCCAATCAGTAAACGAGAATGAGCAGTTCTTC.

Details on this clone: The junction shows a germline mismatch at one end, possibly a read error. V usage is TRBV7-2 and J usage is TRBJ2-1; a weak D match, TRBD1 (7 bases). Germline V gene data show CDR1 as SGHTA and CDR2 as FQGNSA. The CDR3 spans 13 residues. The CDR3 region has the DNA TGTGCCAGCAGCCCCATGACTAGTAGGGGGCCGGTCTTC. It specifies CASSPMTSRGPVF.

V gene TRBV19 combines with J gene TRBJ2-3; D perhaps matches TRBD2 (5 bases). With 4 bases removed from V and 3 bases from J, the gap between germline ends came to 11 bases. In germline, CDR1 is LNHDA, CDR2 SQIVND (reference sequence). The CDR3 is 14 amino acids. The DNA for the CDR3 is TGTGCCAGTAGTACGTGGACTTTTACAGATACGCAGTATTTT. Amino acids: CASSTWTFTDTQYF.

The chain recombines TRBV6-1 with TRBJ1-3, with D unclear. Germline V CDR1 and CDR2: MNHNS, SASEGT. The V gene lost 0 bases and the J gene lost 1 base, with 7 bases spanning the gap. The CDR3 extends over 15 amino acids. The CDR3 is CASSEAAVSGNTIYF. For the CDR3, the DNA is TGTGCCAGCAGTGAAGCGGCCGTTTCTGGAAACACCATATATTTT.

This chain connects TRBV7-7 to TRBJ2-2, with D perhaps TRBD2 (7 bases). Trimming removed 6 bases at V and 8 bases at J, with 13 bases between. This CDR3 has 13 amino acids. The V gene's germline CDR1 is SSHAT and CDR2 FNYEAQ (reference sequence). Written as DNA, the CDR3 is TGTGCCAGCAGTACAGGGAGGGCGGGGGAGCTGTTTTTT. Translated: CASSTGRAGELFF.

V gene TRBV7-9 combines with J gene TRBJ2-1, with unresolved D. The germline V and J ends were trimmed by 2 bases and 10 bases, with 6 bases remaining between them. The length of the CDR3 is 11 residues. From germline, CDR1 is SEHNR and CDR2 FQNEAQ (reference sequence). CDR3 bases: TGTGCCAGCAGCTTACTGCGGGAGCAGTTCTTC. This gives the protein CASSLLREQFF.

The chain uses TRBV7-9 and TRBJ2-3; a weak D match, TRBD1 (5 bases). Per the germline V gene, CDR1 is SEHNR and CDR2 is FQNEAQ (reference sequence). This CDR3 comprises 18 residues. V was clipped by 2 bases and J by 4 bases, with 22 bases between them. The CDR3 DNA sequence: TGTGCCAGCAGCTTAATAGGGGCAGATACAAGGGTCGCAGATACGCAGTATTTT. Its protein product is CASSLIGADTRVADTQYF.

The gene calls are TRBV4-1 and TRBJ1-1, with D uncertain. Germline CDR1 MGHRA, CDR2 YSYEKL. The CDR3 contains 13 residues. The germline V and J ends were trimmed by 1 base and 0 bases, with 3 bases remaining between them. DNA of the CDR3: TGCGCCAGCAGCCAAGCCATGAACACTGAAGCTTTCTTT. Its protein is CASSQAMNTEAFF.

V and J are TRBV5-6 and TRBJ2-6, with D unresolved. V gave up 0 bases and J gave up 2 bases, with 6 bases separating them. Per the germline V gene, CDR1 is SGHDT and CDR2 is YYEEEE. The CDR3 is made up of 15 amino acids. The DNA of the CDR3 is TGTGCCAGCAGCTTGGTAGGCGCTGGGGCCAACGTCCTGACTTTC. This codes for CASSLVGAGANVLTF.

The J gene is TRBJ1-2, the V gene TRBV7-3; D unresolved. Trimming removed 1 base from V and 10 bases from J, with 19 bases in between. CDR3 length: 15 amino acids. In germline, CDR1 is SGHTA, CDR2 FQGTGA. The CDR3 coding sequence is TGTGCCAGCAGCTTAAGAGCCTCTGGGTGGGATGACTACACCTTC. It encodes CASSLRASGWDDYTF.

V usage is TRBV5-6 and J usage is TRBJ2-4, with D perhaps matching TRBD1 or TRBD2 (6 bases each). The V gene lost 4 bases and the J gene lost 3 bases, with 14 bases spanning the gap. The CDR3 spans 15 residues. Germline V gene data show CDR1 as SGHDT and CDR2 as YYEEEE. This chain's CDR3 is CASSGLKGGKNIQYF. The CDR3 region has the DNA TGTGCCAGCAGCGGCCTGAAGGGGGGCAAAAACATTCAGTACTTC.

This clone was observed once. The V and J genes are TRBV4-2 and TRBJ2-7, with D possibly TRBD2 on 6 matching bases. This CDR3 spans 14 amino acids. Per the germline V gene, CDR1 is LGHNA and CDR2 is YNFKEQ. V was shortened by 3 bases and J by 5 bases, with 14 bases between the two germline ends. The CDR3 nucleotides are TGTGCCAGCAGCCAGGGCGGGACTTCCCACGAGCAGTACTTC. This encodes CASSQGGTSHEQYF.

V usage is TRBV5-1 and J usage is TRBJ2-3, with D perhaps TRBD1 or TRBD2 (7 bases each). The V gene lost 3 bases and the J gene lost 5 bases, with 13 bases spanning the gap. CDR1 is SGHRS, CDR2 YFSETQ, per germline. The CDR3 extends over 14 amino acids. Written as DNA, the CDR3 is TGCGCCAGCAGCTCAGGGGGGGCCAGAGATACGCAGTATTTT. Translation gives CASSSGGARDTQYF.

The V gene is TRBV2, the J gene TRBJ2-3; maybe TRBD1 (6 bases). CDR1 and CDR2 (germline): SNHLY, FYNNEI. There are 15 residues in the CDR3. With 5 bases removed from V and 3 bases from J, the gap between germline ends came to 15 bases. The CDR3: CASSQNSGQTDTQYF. CDR3 in DNA: TGTGCCAGCAGTCAAAATTCTGGACAGACAGATACGCAGTATTTT.

This chain connects TRBV19 to TRBJ2-7; 9 bases line up with TRBD2. CDR1 LNHDA and CDR2 SQIVND come from the germline V gene (reference sequence). The CDR3 has 14 residues. V lost 5 bases, J lost 3 bases, and 5 bases stayed unmatched. The DNA of the CDR3 is TGTGCCAGTAGTTCTAGCGGGGCCTACTACGAGCAGTACTTC. Encoded protein: CASSSSGAYYEQYF.

The rearrangement links TRBV7-9 to TRBJ1-1; D unresolved. The V and J ends lost 7 bases and 5 bases respectively, with 17 bases between them. The germline gives CDR1 SEHNR, CDR2 FQNEAQ (reference sequence). This CDR3 has 14 amino acids. CDR3 DNA: TGTGCCAGCAATAGAATTGGGGTTGATACTGAAGCTTTCTTT. Translation gives CASNRIGVDTEAFF.